Listed here are 13 T cell receptor beta chains from one sample, sequenced in a study of CD8 T cells in Susac syndrome (dated by TCRdb to the late 2010s). Library creation used the immunoSEQ multiplex PCR assay. RNA was extracted with the RNeasy kit and about 0.5 to 1 ug was reverse transcribed using random hexamers. TCRdb handled the public reads itself, with Q25 trimming in fastp and clone calling in MiXCR, and kept productive beta chains. Rows matching on CDR3 protein sequence are summarized as one entry with the most common DNA and genes. This sample gives tens of thousands of distinct CDR3 sequences in total; around 94% of them show up just once. The top ten hold 0.5% to 0.65% of the sample. Sequenced sample: CD8+ T cells from PBMCs. These receptors came from a human donor with Susac syndrome.

This chain links TRBV6-2 or TRBV6-3 with TRBJ1-1; unclear D gene. Germline V gene sequence: CDR1 MNHEY, CDR2 SVGEGT. The V and J ends lost 2 bases and 1 base respectively, with 5 bases between them. The CDR3 is 13 amino acids. The CDR3 is CASSYESNTEAFF. Written as DNA, the CDR3 is TGTGCCAGCAGTTACGAGTCGAACACTGAAGCTTTCTTT.

The V gene is TRBV14, the J gene TRBJ2-2; D is possibly TRBD1 (6 bases). CDR3 length equals 15 residues. V lost 5 bases, J lost 0 bases, and 10 bases lay in between. In germline, CDR1 is SGHDN, CDR2 FVKESK. CDR3 sequence: CASSSRTANTGELFF. DNA of the CDR3: TGTGCCAGCAGCTCCCGGACAGCGAACACCGGGGAGCTGTTTTTT.

This sequence joins TRBV5-6 and TRBJ1-2; TRBD1 agrees at 7 bases. V lost 4 bases to trimming and J lost 6 bases; unmatched junction nucleotides: 6. Looked up from germline, CDR1 is SGHDT and CDR2 is YYEEEE. The CDR3 has 13 amino acids. The CDR3 reads CASSSDRVDGYTF. In nucleotides, the CDR3 is TGTGCCAGCAGCAGCGACAGGGTGGATGGCTACACCTTC. Complete variable domain (other parts from reference TRBV5-6 and TRBJ1-2): DAGVTQSPTHLIKTRGQQVTLRCSPKSGHDTVSWYQQALGQGPQFIFQYYEEEERQRGNFPDRFSGHQFPNYSSELNVNALLLGDSALYLCASSSDRVDGYTFGSGTRLTVV.

The chain uses TRBV2 and TRBJ1-2; a weak D match, TRBD1 (5 bases). Germline CDR1 reads SNHLY; CDR2 reads FYNNEI. The CDR3 extends over 15 amino acids. The V gene lost 6 bases and the J gene lost 6 bases, with 20 bases spanning the gap. The CDR3 region is CASSFLGEAAHGYTF. In DNA, the CDR3 is TGTGCCAGCAGCTTCCTGGGGGAGGCAGCCCATGGCTACACCTTC. The full variable domain, with the rest looked up from reference TRBV2 and TRBJ1-2, is EPEVTQTPSHQVTQMGQEVILRCVPISNHLYFYWYRQILGQKVEFLVSFYNNEISEKSEIFDDQFSVERPDGSNFTLKIRSTKLEDSAMYFCASSFLGEAAHGYTFGSGTRLTVV.

The chain employs TRBV2 and TRBJ1-4, with D unclear. Germline CDR1 SNHLY, CDR2 FYNNEI. V was trimmed by 1 base and J by 11 bases, leaving 8 bases between them. The CDR3 is 12 amino acids. CDR3 DNA sequence: TGTGCCAGCAGTGAAGACGCCAGTAAACTGTTTTTT. It codes for CASSEDASKLFF.

The chain combines TRBV2 with TRBJ2-1, with D possibly called TRBD1 or TRBD2 (5 bases each). This CDR3 spans 17 amino acids. The germline V gene encodes CDR1 SNHLY and CDR2 FYNNEI. V lost 6 bases, J lost 2 bases, and 20 bases lay in between. CDR3 residues: CASRRGPGEGTYNEQFF. The CDR3 coding sequence is TGTGCCAGCAGGAGGGGCCCGGGTGAAGGGACCTACAATGAGCAGTTCTTC.

V is TRBV9 and J is TRBJ2-7; 8 bases align to TRBD1. The CDR3 totals 13 residues. Germline lookup yields CDR1 SGDLS and CDR2 YYNGEE. V dropped 2 bases and J dropped 6; count of bases not matched to a gene: 4. The DNA for the CDR3 is TGTGCCAGCAGCGTGGACGACAGGGGCGAGCAGTACTTC. Translating it yields CASSVDDRGEQYF.

The rearrangement uses TRBV29-1 and TRBJ2-2; no reliable D call. Germline V CDR1 and CDR2: SQVTM, ANQGSEA. This CDR3 is built from 13 residues. V lost 7 bases, J lost 6 bases, and 15 bases lay in between. The CDR3 coding sequence is TGCAGCGCTCTAGGATTACGGTCCGGGGAGCTGTTTTTT. It encodes CSALGLRSGELFF.

V and J are TRBV6-5 and TRBJ2-5; D gene unclear. This CDR3 spans 13 amino acids. Germline CDR1 MNHEY, CDR2 SVGAGI. Trimming took 3 bases from V and 4 from J, leaving 9 bases between them. The CDR3 spells CASSYGEGETQYF. In DNA, the CDR3 is TGTGCCAGCAGTTATGGGGAAGGAGAGACCCAGTACTTC.

This chain connects TRBV29-1 to TRBJ1-1; the D gene is possibly TRBD1 (5 bases). This CDR3 has 11 amino acids. V lost 3 bases and J lost 6, with 8 bases in between. CDR1 and CDR2 from the germline V gene are SQVTM and ANQGSEA. CDR3 residues: CSVEGEAEAFF. The CDR3 coding sequence is TGCAGCGTTGAGGGGGAGGCTGAAGCTTTCTTT.

The V call is TRBV24-1, the J call TRBJ1-1; D unresolved. Between the trimmed V and J ends, which lost 4 bases and 3 bases, there was a span of 8 bases. This CDR3 region has 13 residues. Germline-derived CDR1 and CDR2 are KGHDR and SFDVKD. The CDR3: CATSDLSDTEAFF. Written as DNA, the CDR3 is TGTGCCACCAGTGACCTATCCGACACTGAAGCTTTCTTT.

J is TRBJ2-1 and V is TRBV7-9, with 10 bases matching TRBD2. The trim removed 6 bases at V and 6 bases at J, leaving 11 bases unmatched. CDR3 length: 16 residues. Germline V CDR1 and CDR2: SEHNR, FQNEAQ (reference sequence). The CDR3: CASSPDRTSGFNEQFF. For the CDR3, the DNA is TGTGCCAGCAGTCCTGATAGGACTAGCGGATTCAATGAGCAGTTCTTC.

V usage is TRBV29-1 and J usage is TRBJ2-5; D possibly corresponds to TRBD2 (5 bases). The germline V gene has CDR1 SQVTM and CDR2 ANQGSEA. Trimming removed 0 bases from V and 4 bases from J, with 15 bases in between. The CDR3 length is 15 residues. The CDR3 DNA reads TGCAGCGTTGAAGATCGCGGAGGAGAGGGAGAGACCCAGTACTTC. Encoded protein: CSVEDRGGEGETQYF. The variable domain in full, with the rest retrieved from reference TRBV29-1 and TRBJ2-5, is SAVISQKPSRDICQRGTSLTIQCQVDSQVTMMFWYRQQPGQSLTLIATANQGSEATYESGFVIDKFPISRPNLTFSTLTVSNMSPEDSSIYLCSVEDRGGEGETQYFGPGTRLLVL.